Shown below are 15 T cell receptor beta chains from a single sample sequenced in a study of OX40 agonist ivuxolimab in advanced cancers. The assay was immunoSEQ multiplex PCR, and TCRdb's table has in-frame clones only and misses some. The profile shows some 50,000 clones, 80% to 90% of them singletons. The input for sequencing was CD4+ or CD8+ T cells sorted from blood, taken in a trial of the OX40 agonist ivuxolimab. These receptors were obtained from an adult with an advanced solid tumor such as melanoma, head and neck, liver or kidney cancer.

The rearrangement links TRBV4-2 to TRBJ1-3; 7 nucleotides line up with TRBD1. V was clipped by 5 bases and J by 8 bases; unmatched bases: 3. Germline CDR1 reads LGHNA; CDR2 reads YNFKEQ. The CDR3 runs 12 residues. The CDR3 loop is CASSDREDTIYF. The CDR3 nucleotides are TGTGCCAGCAGCGACAGGGAGGACACCATATATTTT.

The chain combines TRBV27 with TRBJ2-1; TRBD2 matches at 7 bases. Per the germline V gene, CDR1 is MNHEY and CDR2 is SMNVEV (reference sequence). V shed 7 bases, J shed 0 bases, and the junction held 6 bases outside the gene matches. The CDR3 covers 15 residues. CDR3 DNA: TGTGCCAGCACCTTTAGCGGGCCCTCCTACAATGAGCAGTTCTTC. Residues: CASTFSGPSYNEQFF.

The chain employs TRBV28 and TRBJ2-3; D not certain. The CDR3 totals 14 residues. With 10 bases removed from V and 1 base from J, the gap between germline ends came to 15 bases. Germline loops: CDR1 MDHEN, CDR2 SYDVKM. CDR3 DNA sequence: TGTGCCACCCAAGAGATGTGGGGCACAGATACGCAGTATTTT. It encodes CATQEMWGTDTQYF.

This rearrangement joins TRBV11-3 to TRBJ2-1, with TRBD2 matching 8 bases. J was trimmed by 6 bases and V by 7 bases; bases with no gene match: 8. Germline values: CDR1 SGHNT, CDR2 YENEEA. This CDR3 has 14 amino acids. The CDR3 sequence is CASTSSGPGNEQFF. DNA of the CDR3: TGTGCCAGCACCTCTAGCGGGCCGGGCAATGAGCAGTTCTTC.

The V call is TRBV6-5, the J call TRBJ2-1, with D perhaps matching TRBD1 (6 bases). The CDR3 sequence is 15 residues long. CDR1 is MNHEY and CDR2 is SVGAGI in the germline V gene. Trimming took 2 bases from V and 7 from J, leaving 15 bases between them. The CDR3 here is CASSYPRQGKNEQFF. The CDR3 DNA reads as TGTGCCAGCAGTTACCCGAGGCAGGGGAAGAATGAGCAGTTCTTC.

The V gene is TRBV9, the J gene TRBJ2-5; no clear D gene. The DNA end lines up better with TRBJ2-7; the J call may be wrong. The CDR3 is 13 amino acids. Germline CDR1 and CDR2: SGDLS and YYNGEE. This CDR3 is CASSVVDGYEQYF. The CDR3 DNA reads TGTGCCAGCAGCGTAGTAGATGGCTACGAGCAGTACTTC.

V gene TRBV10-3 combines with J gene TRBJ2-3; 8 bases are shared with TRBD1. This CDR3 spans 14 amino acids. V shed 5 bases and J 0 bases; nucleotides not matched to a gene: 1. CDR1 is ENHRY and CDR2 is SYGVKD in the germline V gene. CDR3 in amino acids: CAISTGGSTDTQYF. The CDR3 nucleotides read TGTGCCATCAGTACAGGGGGAAGCACAGATACGCAGTATTTT.

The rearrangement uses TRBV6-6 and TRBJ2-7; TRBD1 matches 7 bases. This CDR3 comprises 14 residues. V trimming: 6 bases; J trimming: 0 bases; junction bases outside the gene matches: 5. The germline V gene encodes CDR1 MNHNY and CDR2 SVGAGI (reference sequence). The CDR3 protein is CASSPDRISYEQYF. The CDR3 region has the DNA TGTGCCAGCAGCCCGGACAGGATCTCCTACGAGCAGTACTTC.

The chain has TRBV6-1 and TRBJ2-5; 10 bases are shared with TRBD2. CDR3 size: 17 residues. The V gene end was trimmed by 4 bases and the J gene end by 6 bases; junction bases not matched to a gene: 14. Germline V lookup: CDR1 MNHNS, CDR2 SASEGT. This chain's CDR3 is CASSGRSSGGARKTQYF. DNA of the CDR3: TGTGCCAGCAGTGGTAGATCGAGCGGGGGGGCCAGAAAGACCCAGTACTTC.

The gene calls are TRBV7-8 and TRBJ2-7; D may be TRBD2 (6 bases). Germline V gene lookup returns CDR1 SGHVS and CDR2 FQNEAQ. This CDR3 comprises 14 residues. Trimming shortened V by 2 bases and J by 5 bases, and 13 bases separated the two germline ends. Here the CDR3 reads CASSLRGGYDEQYF. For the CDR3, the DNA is TGTGCCAGCAGCTTACGAGGAGGGTACGACGAGCAGTACTTC. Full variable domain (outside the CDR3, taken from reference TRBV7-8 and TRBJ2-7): GAGVSQSPRYKVAKRGQDVALRCDPISGHVSLFWYQQALGQGPEFLTYFQNEAQLDKSGLPSDRFFAERPEGSVSTLKIQRTQQEDSAVYLCASSLRGGYDEQYFGPGTRLTVT.

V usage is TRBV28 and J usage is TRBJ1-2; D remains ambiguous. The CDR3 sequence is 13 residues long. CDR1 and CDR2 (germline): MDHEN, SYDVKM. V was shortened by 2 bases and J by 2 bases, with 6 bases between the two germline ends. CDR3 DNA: TGTGCCAGCAGTTTAGGCCCGAACTATGGCTACACCTTC. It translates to CASSLGPNYGYTF.

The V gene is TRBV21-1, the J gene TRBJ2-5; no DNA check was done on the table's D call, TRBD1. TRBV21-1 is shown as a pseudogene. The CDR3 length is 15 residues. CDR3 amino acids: CASSKGRDRRETQYF. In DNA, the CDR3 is TGTGCCAGCAGCAAAGGCCGGGACAGGAGGGAGACCCAGTACTTC.

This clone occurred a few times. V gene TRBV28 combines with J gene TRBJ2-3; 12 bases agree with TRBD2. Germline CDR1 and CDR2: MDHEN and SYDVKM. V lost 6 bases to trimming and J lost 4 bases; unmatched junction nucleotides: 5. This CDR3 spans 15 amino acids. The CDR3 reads CASSRGLAGSDTQYF. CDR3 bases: TGTGCCAGCAGCCGAGGACTAGCGGGGTCAGATACGCAGTATTTT.

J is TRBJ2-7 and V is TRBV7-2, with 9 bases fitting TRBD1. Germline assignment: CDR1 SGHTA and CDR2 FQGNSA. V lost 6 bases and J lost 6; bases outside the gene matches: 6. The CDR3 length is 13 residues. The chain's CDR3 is CASSWTGVGEQYF. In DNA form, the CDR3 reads TGTGCCAGCAGTTGGACAGGGGTCGGCGAGCAGTACTTC.

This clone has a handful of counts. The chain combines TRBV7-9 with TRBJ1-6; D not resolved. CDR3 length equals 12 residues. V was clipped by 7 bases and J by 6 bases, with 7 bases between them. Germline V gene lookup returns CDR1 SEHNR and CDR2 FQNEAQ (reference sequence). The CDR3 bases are TGTGCCAGCACGGCTCCTAATTCACCCCTCCACTTT. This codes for CASTAPNSPLHF.